The T cell receptor (beta chain) under discussion was sequenced for a study of blood T cells in healthy people across ages. Findings and limits, study-wide: Higher naive T cell percentage went strongly together with higher TCR beta diversity.

About 10 milliliters of peripheral blood were drawn from each donor into EDTA-treated tubes. This clonotype was found many times. Its target is unknown. The V gene's germline CDR1 is MNHEY and CDR2 SMNVEV (reference sequence). This CDR3 is 13 amino acids long. Primers used in a second PCR of about 6 to 11 cycles were a sample-barcoded 5' primer and a J-beta primer mix. TCRdb re-called the 5' RACE reads with MiXCR, one entry per CDR3 protein. Found here are about 540,000 distinct CDR3 sequences, around 24% of them singletons; the top ten hold approximately 10%. This sample was shared with a second study, whose subject was T cells of mothers and their children. This second report adds: Extracted RNA, in its entirety, went into cDNA synthesis at approximately 1.5 ug per 15 ul.

Material: blood. This rearrangement joins TRBV27 to TRBJ2-5, with TRBD1 identical over 8 bases. The DNA matches TRBJ2-7 better at its end, which makes the J call doubtful. The clonotype was recovered from a boy between 5 and 17 years old in good health. CDR3 sequence reads: CASSPGQAYEQYF. As DNA, the CDR3 is TGTGCCAGCAGTCCGGGACAGGCCTACGAGCAGTACTTC.